This T cell receptor (beta chain) emerged from a study of shared clonotypes between healthy human individuals. Findings and limits, study-wide: Richness estimates generally favored naive over memory subsets. In a handful of donors, around 5% of naive CD4 clonotypes appeared in common.

Notes on this clone: Its cognate antigen is unknown.

Genomic DNA from each subset was divided evenly over several immunoSEQ plates. Only in-frame clones appear in the TCRdb table, and some are missing; sequencing was by immunoSEQ multiplex PCR. The data contain approximately 1.4 million clones, 95% to 99% of them seen just once; the ten biggest clones take up roughly 0.4%. Researchers partitioned CD4+ cells into CD45RA+ naive and CD45RA-negative memory subsets. Sequenced input: naive CD4+ T cells sorted from blood. Documented subset: CD45RA+ positively selected. The sequence was obtained from a man aged 30 to 39 in good health.

The CDR3: CASSQGRSGGDEQFF. In DNA, the CDR3 is TGTGCCAGCAGCCAAGGCCGGTCGGGTGGTGATGAGCAGTTCTTC. The chain joins TRBV14 to TRBJ2-1; D is uncertain. The CDR3 contains 15 residues. CDR1 is SGHDN and CDR2 is FVKESK in the germline V gene. Trimming took off 1 base at V and 8 bases at J, with 15 bases between the two ends.